The 20 T cell receptor beta chains in this list originate from one sample, sequenced in a study of blood T cell repertoires in COVID-19. The data were produced by immunoSEQ multiplex PCR, yet TCRdb's version contains in-frame clones alone and is incomplete. The data show 110,000 to 150,000 clones, 80% seen once. Sequencing was performed on peripheral blood. These receptors were obtained from a woman between 50 and 59 years old with acute or convalescent COVID-19.

The J gene is TRBJ2-7, the V gene TRBV20-1; D might be TRBD2 (5 bases). V lost 1 base and J 9 bases, leaving 10 bases between the germline ends. Germline-derived CDR1 and CDR2 are DFQATT and SNEGSKA (reference sequence). CDR3 length: 11 amino acids. CDR3 in amino acids: CSARARGSQYF. DNA of the CDR3: TGCAGTGCTAGAGCTCGGGGTTCGCAGTACTTC.

In nucleotides, the CDR3 is TGTGCCATCAGTACCGGGGAACGCGAGCAGTACTTC. Translating it yields CAISTGEREQYF. This sequence joins TRBV10-3 and TRBJ2-7; perhaps TRBD2 as D (5 bases). Germline-derived CDR1 and CDR2 are ENHRY and SYGVKD. Trimming removed 5 bases at V and 6 bases at J, with 11 bases between. The CDR3 extends over 12 amino acids.

The chain has TRBV7-8 and TRBJ1-6; TRBD1 agrees at 8 bases. This CDR3 comprises 13 residues. Germline V CDR1 and CDR2: SGHVS, FQNEAQ. V shed 8 bases, J shed 7 bases, and the junction held 4 bases outside the gene matches. DNA of the CDR3: TGTGCCAGCCGCCGACAGGGGAATTCACCCCTCCACTTT. Residues: CASRRQGNSPLHF.

The chain employs TRBV4-2 and TRBJ1-5, with D tentatively TRBD1 (5 bases). This CDR3 spans 15 amino acids. V gave up 3 bases and J gave up 0 bases, with 9 bases separating them. The germline V gene has CDR1 LGHNA and CDR2 YNFKEQ. CDR3: CASSQSRGSNQPQHF. In nucleotides, the CDR3 is TGTGCCAGCAGCCAGTCAAGGGGTAGCAATCAGCCCCAGCATTTT.

V gene TRBV2 combines with J gene TRBJ1-5; D remains unclear. V was clipped by 7 bases and J by 0 bases, with 10 bases between them. The CDR3 is 14 residues long. Germline values: CDR1 SNHLY, CDR2 FYNNEI. The CDR3 region is CASTTADSNQPQHF. The DNA of the CDR3 is TGTGCCAGCACAACAGCTGATAGCAATCAGCCCCAGCATTTT.

This clone was found a few times. The chain has TRBV11-1 and TRBJ1-2, with TRBD1 as a possible D gene (5 bases). This CDR3 has 13 residues. CDR1 and CDR2 from the germline V gene are SGHAT and FQDESV (reference sequence). V lost 5 bases, J lost 4 bases, and 11 bases lay in between. DNA of the CDR3: TGTGCCAGCAGCCGGGGGGAGTTCTATGGCTACACCTTC. It codes for CASSRGEFYGYTF.

V is TRBV30 and J is TRBJ1-1, with 9 bases lining up with TRBD1. CDR1 and CDR2 from the germline V gene are GTSNPN and SVGIG (reference sequence). This CDR3 has 19 amino acids. V dropped 2 bases and J dropped 1; count of bases not matched to a gene: 17. The CDR3 region has the DNA TGTGCCTGGAGTAGGGGGACCGGGACAGGGATCGGCCGGAACACTGAAGCTTTCTTT. It specifies CAWSRGTGTGIGRNTEAFF.

This clone was detected a few times. The V and J genes are TRBV6-5 and TRBJ2-2; D unresolved. CDR3 length equals 14 residues. Germline CDR1 is MNHEY and CDR2 is SVGAGI. Deletions cut 10 bases from V and 0 bases from J, with 12 bases between. Here the CDR3 DNA reads TGTGCCACCCACGGTTTGTCGAACACCGGGGAGCTGTTTTTT. Amino acids: CATHGLSNTGELFF.

The DNA of the CDR3 is TGTGCCAGCAGCTTGGGGCTGGGAAACACCATATATTTT. Amino acids: CASSLGLGNTIYF. This chain joins TRBV7-9 and TRBJ1-3, with D perhaps matching TRBD1 (5 bases). Germline CDR1 and CDR2: SEHNR and FQNEAQ (reference sequence). V shed 3 bases and J shed 4 bases, with 7 bases lying between them. The CDR3 contains 13 residues.

The rearrangement links TRBV27 to TRBJ2-3; 10 bases line up with TRBD1. The germline gives CDR1 MNHEY, CDR2 SMNVEV (reference sequence). This CDR3 spans 17 amino acids. With V trimmed by 3 bases and J by 0 bases, 6 bases remained unmatched. The DNA for the CDR3 is TGTGCCAGCAGTTTCCCCCCGGGACAGGGGAGCACAGATACGCAGTATTTT. It specifies CASSFPPGQGSTDTQYF.

The chain recombines TRBV10-3 with TRBJ1-1; 10 nucleotides align to TRBD1. V shed 6 bases, J shed 1 base, and the junction held 2 bases outside the gene matches. The CDR3 is 14 amino acids. Per germline, CDR1 ENHRY and CDR2 SYGVKD. The CDR3 DNA reads as TGTGCCATCAGAGGGGACAGGGGGAACACTGAAGCTTTCTTT. Amino acid sequence: CAIRGDRGNTEAFF.

The gene calls are TRBV27 and TRBJ1-1; 8 positions match TRBD1. This CDR3 has 14 residues. V was clipped by 5 bases and J by 1 base; unmatched bases: 3. Germline assignment: CDR1 MNHEY and CDR2 SMNVEV (reference sequence). The CDR3 DNA reads TGTGCCAGCAGTGTCGGACAGGGGAACACTGAAGCTTTCTTT. This gives the protein CASSVGQGNTEAFF.

The chain employs TRBV27 and TRBJ2-1; possibly TRBD1 for D (5 bases). CDR1 MNHEY and CDR2 SMNVEV come from the germline V gene (reference sequence). V was trimmed by 4 bases and J by 10 bases, leaving 11 bases between them. This CDR3 spans 12 amino acids. CDR3 protein: CASSSRVDEQFF. The DNA for the CDR3 is TGTGCCAGCAGTTCCAGGGTTGACGAGCAGTTCTTC.

V gene TRBV4-3 combines with J gene TRBJ1-2, with D tentatively TRBD1 (6 bases). The CDR3 covers 17 residues. Germline-derived CDR1 and CDR2 are LGHNA and YSLEER. With 0 bases removed from V and 2 bases from J, the gap between germline ends came to 16 bases. The CDR3 protein is CASSQDRGRGMNYGYTF. The CDR3 DNA reads TGCGCCAGCAGCCAAGACCGGGGCAGGGGCATGAACTATGGCTACACCTTC.

V is TRBV27 and J is TRBJ2-1, with unresolved D. The CDR3 contains 14 residues. Germline CDR1 and CDR2: MNHEY and SMNVEV (reference sequence). Trimming removed 0 bases at V and 5 bases at J, with 8 bases between. DNA of the CDR3: TGTGCCAGCAGTTTATCCGGTCGCCACAATGAGCAGTTCTTC. It is translated as CASSLSGRHNEQFF.

The chain links TRBV27 to TRBJ2-1; 9 bases agree with TRBD1. Losses at the gene ends were 5 bases for V and 5 bases for J; bases not matched to a gene: 7. The CDR3 extends over 15 amino acids. CDR1 and CDR2 from the germline V gene are MNHEY and SMNVEV (reference sequence). CDR3 coding DNA: TGTGCCAGCAGTGGGGCGGGACAGGGAAACAATGAGCAGTTCTTC. This translates into CASSGAGQGNNEQFF.

This clone was observed once. The V gene is TRBV27, the J gene TRBJ2-1; no clear D. The CDR3 spans 13 residues. The germline V and J ends were trimmed by 7 bases and 7 bases, with 14 bases remaining between them. Germline lookup yields CDR1 MNHEY and CDR2 SMNVEV (reference sequence). The CDR3 sequence: CASTLSPGNEQFF. The DNA of the CDR3 is TGTGCCAGCACTCTCTCTCCCGGGAATGAGCAGTTCTTC.

V gene TRBV5-1 combines with J gene TRBJ2-3; 9 nucleotides match TRBD1. Germline V lookup: CDR1 SGHRS, CDR2 YFSETQ. Trimming removed 1 base from V and 4 bases from J; junction bases left unmatched: 4. The CDR3 totals 15 residues. DNA of the CDR3: TGCGCCAGCAGCTTGCTTGGACAGGGGTCAGATACGCAGTATTTT. It specifies CASSLLGQGSDTQYF.

The V call is TRBV11-1, the J call TRBJ1-2, with 7 bases lining up with TRBD1. Germline V gene sequence: CDR1 SGHAT, CDR2 FQDESV (reference sequence). The CDR3 is 13 amino acids. V dropped 5 bases and J dropped 2; count of bases not matched to a gene: 2. This chain's CDR3 is CASSEQGNYGYTF. In DNA, the CDR3 is TGTGCCAGCAGCGAACAGGGGAACTATGGCTACACCTTC.

The genes are TRBV7-8 and TRBJ1-5, with 8 bases lining up with TRBD1. Germline V gene lookup returns CDR1 SGHVS and CDR2 FQNEAQ. V lost 1 base, J lost 1 base, and 0 bases stayed unmatched. CDR3 size: 15 residues. The CDR3: CASSLGTGSNQPQHF. CDR3 DNA sequence: TGTGCCAGCAGCTTAGGGACAGGGAGCAATCAGCCCCAGCATTTT.